This T cell receptor beta chain originates from a study of CD4+ T cells in melanoma. CDR1 is MNHNY, CDR2 SVGAGI, per germline (reference sequence). There are 12 residues in the CDR3. V lost 0 bases and J lost 5, with 4 bases in between. A remark on this clone: Its cognate antigen is unknown. At the DNA level, this CDR3 is encoded by other sequences in the same sample as well.

Overall study results and limits: CD8+ T cell, macrophage and B cell function reportedly correlated with neoantigen-specific CD4+ T cells. Reportedly, melanoma neoantigen-specific CD4+ T cells showed varied differentiation states.

The method was immunoSEQ multiplex PCR; TCRdb's version includes in-frame clones alone and lacks a portion of them. Of about 140,000 clones listed, around 90% are singletons. This rearrangement joins TRBV6-6 to TRBJ2-5; D not resolved. The TCR originated in a human donor with melanoma. This CDR3 reads CASSYSRETQYF. CDR3 DNA: TGTGCCAGCAGTTACTCACGGGAGACCCAGTACTTC.